Below, 16 T cell receptor beta chains from the same sample are listed, as sequenced in a study of cytomegalovirus exposure and HLA in healthy donors. Vbeta (60) and Jbeta (13) primers were used in the PCR. Only in-frame clones appear in the TCRdb table, and some are missing; sequencing was by immunoSEQ multiplex PCR. This table has around 120,000 clones, 60% to 85% appearing once. Sequenced material: PBMCs. The receptors were gathered from a woman in her twenties or thirties in good health and CMV-seropositive.

V is TRBV5-5 and J is TRBJ1-6; TRBD1 might be the D (5 bases). V was shortened by 3 bases and J by 8 bases, with 18 bases between the two germline ends. The CDR3 runs to 16 residues. Per germline, CDR1 SGHKS and CDR2 YYEKEE (reference sequence). The CDR3 sequence: CASSWNAVAGDSPLHF. CDR3 nucleotide sequence: TGTGCCAGCAGCTGGAATGCGGTCGCGGGGGATTCACCCCTCCACTTT.

This rearrangement joins TRBV7-9 to TRBJ2-7; 7 nucleotides align to TRBD2. V dropped 5 bases and J dropped 3; count of bases not matched to a gene: 13. The CDR3 runs 16 residues. Germline CDR1 reads SEHNR; CDR2 reads FQNEAQ (reference sequence). The CDR3 DNA reads TGTGCCAGCAGCCACTCGCCGTGGGGAGGGAACTACGAGCAGTACTTC. It is translated as CASSHSPWGGNYEQYF.

This chain uses TRBV11-2 with TRBJ2-4; TRBD2 is a possible D gene (5 bases). Per germline, CDR1 SGHAT and CDR2 FQNNGV. The CDR3 has 14 amino acids. Trimming removed 3 bases at V and 3 bases at J, with 9 bases between. CDR3 sequence reads: CASSLSGGKNIQYF. The CDR3 nucleotides read TGTGCCAGCAGCTTGAGCGGCGGCAAAAACATTCAGTACTTC.

This clone has just a few counts. J is TRBJ2-1 and V is TRBV6-6; TRBD1 is a possible D gene (5 bases). Germline V gives CDR1 MNHNY, CDR2 SVGAGI (reference sequence). The CDR3 runs to 13 residues. V was pared by 6 bases and J by 4 bases, with 10 bases between. The CDR3 sequence: CASSDSTYNEQFF. In DNA form, the CDR3 reads TGTGCCAGCAGCGACAGTACTTACAATGAGCAGTTCTTC.

The chain is built from TRBV4-1 and TRBJ1-3, with D perhaps TRBD1 (6 bases). The CDR3 totals 17 residues. Germline values: CDR1 MGHRA, CDR2 YSYEKL. The V gene lost 0 bases and the J gene lost 3 bases, with 15 bases spanning the gap. Here the CDR3 DNA reads TGCGCCAGCAGCCAAGACTTAAGGGGGGGAGATGGAAACACCATATATTTT. It yields the protein CASSQDLRGGDGNTIYF.

The CDR3 loop is CASSSDRNTIYF. CDR3 sequence (DNA): TGTGCCAGCAGCTCGGACAGAAACACCATATATTTT. This chain uses TRBV2 with TRBJ1-3; TRBD1 might be the D (5 bases). The CDR3 has 12 amino acids. Germline CDR1 and CDR2: SNHLY and FYNNEI. V was pared by 6 bases and J by 5 bases, with 8 bases between.

The chain is built from TRBV7-2 and TRBJ2-7, with 10 bases identical to TRBD1. V gave up 5 bases and J gave up 4 bases; unmatched junction bases: 5. The CDR3 length is 14 residues. CDR1 is SGHTA, CDR2 FQGNSA, per germline. The CDR3 coding sequence is TGTGCCAGCAGCCGGGACAGGGGAGAATACGAGCAGTACTTC. This translates into CASSRDRGEYEQYF.

The chain has TRBV7-3 and TRBJ2-1; 11 bases line up with TRBD2. Germline assignment: CDR1 SGHTA and CDR2 FQGTGA. This CDR3 has 15 residues. V shed 3 bases and J 9 bases; nucleotides not matched to a gene: 7. CDR3 residues: CASSLGLAEGGEQFF. The CDR3 bases are TGTGCCAGCAGCTTGGGACTAGCGGAGGGTGGTGAGCAGTTCTTC.

The chain uses TRBV27 and TRBJ1-5; D possibly corresponds to TRBD1 (6 bases). Trimming pared 8 bases from V and 6 bases from J, leaving 17 bases between. The germline V gene has CDR1 MNHEY and CDR2 SMNVEV (reference sequence). CDR3 length equals 14 residues. CDR3 sequence (DNA): TGTGCCAGCTCCCACAGGGCGGGAGGTCAGCCCCAGCATTTT. This encodes CASSHRAGGQPQHF.

The chain couples TRBV19 to TRBJ2-7, with TRBD1 identical over 10 bases. CDR3 size: 14 residues. Germline lookup yields CDR1 LNHDA and CDR2 SQIVND (reference sequence). V gave up 6 bases and J gave up 5 bases; unmatched junction bases: 7. CDR3 bases: TGTGCCAGTAGCCGGGACAGGGGTATCAACGAGCAGTACTTC. Protein: CASSRDRGINEQYF.

The CDR3 reads CASSQDLRTYGYTF. The CDR3 nucleotides read TGCGCCAGCAGCCAAGACCTCAGAACCTATGGCTACACCTTC. This chain links TRBV4-1 with TRBJ1-2; D is unresolved. V shed 0 bases and J shed 4 bases, with 9 bases lying between them. CDR1 and CDR2 from the germline V gene are MGHRA and YSYEKL. This CDR3 is built from 14 residues.

The genes are TRBV5-4 and TRBJ1-2; TRBD1 agrees at 7 bases. The CDR3 extends over 15 amino acids. Germline assignment: CDR1 SGHNT and CDR2 YYREEE (reference sequence). After removal of 1 base from V and 2 bases from J, the junction contained 5 bases not matched to a gene. DNA for the CDR3: TGTGCCAGCAGCTTGCGGGACAGAAACAACTATGGCTACACCTTC. Translating gives CASSLRDRNNYGYTF.

V gene TRBV4-2 combines with J gene TRBJ1-6; tentatively, D is TRBD1 (5 bases). The germline V and J ends were trimmed by 0 bases and 0 bases, with 15 bases remaining between them. The CDR3 consists of 19 residues. Germline V lookup: CDR1 LGHNA, CDR2 YNFKEQ. The CDR3 loop is CASSQERPGGVSYNSPLHF. As DNA, the CDR3 is TGTGCCAGCAGCCAAGAACGACCGGGGGGGGTCTCCTATAATTCACCCCTCCACTTT.

The CDR3 coding sequence is TGTGCCAGTAGTATTTCCGGGACAGGGTATGAAAAACTGTTTTTT. This codes for CASSISGTGYEKLFF. This rearrangement joins TRBV19 to TRBJ1-4, with 9 bases that match TRBD1. CDR1 LNHDA and CDR2 SQIVND come from the germline V gene (reference sequence). This CDR3 region has 15 residues. Trimming took 3 bases from V and 6 from J; bases not matched to a gene: 5.

The genes are TRBV4-3 and TRBJ2-1, with 8 bases aligning to TRBD1. CDR1 LGHNA and CDR2 YSLEER come from the germline V gene. This CDR3 spans 18 amino acids. V lost 0 bases to trimming and J lost 1 base; unmatched junction nucleotides: 8. CDR3 loop: CASSQDLDRVGSYNEQFF. Here the CDR3 DNA reads TGCGCCAGCAGCCAAGATCTGGACAGGGTAGGTTCCTACAATGAGCAGTTCTTC.

The CDR3 DNA reads as TGTGCCAGCAGCCAGGAGGAACTGGACAGGAGCACAGATACGCAGTATTTT. Its translation is CASSQEELDRSTDTQYF. The chain has TRBV4-2 and TRBJ2-3; 7 bases are a match to TRBD1. The CDR3 runs to 17 residues. V dropped 3 bases and J dropped 0; count of bases not matched to a gene: 9. Looked up from germline, CDR1 is LGHNA and CDR2 is YNFKEQ.